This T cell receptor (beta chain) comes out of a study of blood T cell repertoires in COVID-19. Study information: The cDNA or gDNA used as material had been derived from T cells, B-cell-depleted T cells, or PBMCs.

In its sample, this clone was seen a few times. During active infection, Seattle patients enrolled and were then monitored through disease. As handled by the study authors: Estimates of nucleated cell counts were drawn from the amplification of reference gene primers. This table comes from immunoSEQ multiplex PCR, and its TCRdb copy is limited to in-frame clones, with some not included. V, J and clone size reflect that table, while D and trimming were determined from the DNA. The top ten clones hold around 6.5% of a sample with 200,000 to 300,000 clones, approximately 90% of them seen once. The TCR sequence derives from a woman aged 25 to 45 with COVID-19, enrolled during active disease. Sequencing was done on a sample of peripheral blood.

The CDR3: CASSLTGNTEAFF. CDR3 coding DNA: TGTGCCAGCAGCTTGACAGGGAACACTGAAGCTTTCTTT. This rearrangement joins TRBV5-8 to TRBJ1-1; perhaps TRBD1 as D (5 bases). Trimming shortened V by 1 base and J by 1 base, and 5 bases separated the two germline ends. The germline V gene has CDR1 SGHTS and CDR2 YDEGEE. The CDR3 is 13 residues long.